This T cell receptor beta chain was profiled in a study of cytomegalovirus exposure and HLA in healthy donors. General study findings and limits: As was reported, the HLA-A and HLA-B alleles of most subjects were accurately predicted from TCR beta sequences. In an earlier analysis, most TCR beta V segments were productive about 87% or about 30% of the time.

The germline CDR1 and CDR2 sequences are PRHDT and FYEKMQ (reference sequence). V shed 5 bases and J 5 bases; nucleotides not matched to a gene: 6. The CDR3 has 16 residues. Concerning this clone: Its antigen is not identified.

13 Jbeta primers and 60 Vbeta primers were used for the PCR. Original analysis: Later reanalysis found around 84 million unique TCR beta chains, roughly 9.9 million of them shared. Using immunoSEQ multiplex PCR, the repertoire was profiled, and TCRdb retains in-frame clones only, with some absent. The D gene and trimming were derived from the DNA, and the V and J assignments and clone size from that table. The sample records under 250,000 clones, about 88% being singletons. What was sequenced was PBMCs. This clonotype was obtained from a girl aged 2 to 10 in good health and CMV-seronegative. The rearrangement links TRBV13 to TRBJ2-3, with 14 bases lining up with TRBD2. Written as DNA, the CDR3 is TGTGCCAGCAGCACCCCGGGACTAGCGGGAGTAGATACGCAGTATTTT. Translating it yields CASSTPGLAGVDTQYF.